Listed here is a single T cell receptor beta chain. Its antigen is unknown. This sample was included in a study of cytomegalovirus exposure and HLA in healthy donors. Study-level results: Specific recognition of CMV antigens was confirmed in vitro for a few chains (all CMV-associated). Clonal expansion, a later analysis showed, was greater in HLA-associated TCR beta chains than in equally common others.

In the PCR, 60 Vbeta and 13 Jbeta primers were used. Produced via immunoSEQ multiplex PCR; TCRdb's table is partial and in-frame only. This sample has about 120,000 clones; less than 85% occur once, and the top ten carry 15% to 20%. The source of this sequence is a man in his fifties in good health and CMV-seropositive. Source material: PBMCs.

CDR3 amino acids: CASSPIGGGVTDTQYF. CDR3 nucleotide sequence: TGTGCCAGCAGCCCCATCGGCGGGGGGGTCACAGATACGCAGTATTTT. The chain uses TRBV11-2 and TRBJ2-3, with 9 bases lining up with TRBD2. Germline V gene lookup returns CDR1 SGHAT and CDR2 FQNNGV. Trimming took 5 bases from V and 2 from J; bases not matched to a gene: 8. CDR3 length: 16 amino acids.